Included here is one T cell receptor beta chain sequence, with context. No antigen is known for it. The data belong to a study of chemoradiotherapy in HPV16-positive cancers. Looking at the study overall: Candidate HPV-specific T-cell clones and common TCR motifs came from functional assays in two HPV16-positive patients.

Trimming cost V 4 bases and J 0 bases, with 8 bases left between them. CDR1 and CDR2 from the germline V gene are SGHTA and FQGTGA. The CDR3 is made up of 14 amino acids. The study, taken as a whole, reports: In HPV16-positive patients, HPV-responsive T-cell expansion tracked better recurrence-free survival. Non-HPV-specific T cells did not expand in tumors during treatment, whereas candidate HPV-specific clones and E7-related motifs did.

Over chemoradiotherapy, repertoires were sampled more than once. The data were produced by immunoSEQ multiplex PCR, yet TCRdb's version contains in-frame clones alone and is incomplete. The sample has roughly 20,000 clones; about 80% are singletons. The V gene is TRBV7-3, the J gene TRBJ2-3; a weak D match, TRBD2 (5 bases). The TCR comes from a human donor with HPV-associated anogenital cancer. Specimen: blood, collected from a patient who underwent chemoradiotherapy. In DNA, the CDR3 is TGTGCCAGCAGCTGGACTGCTAGCACAGATACGCAGTATTTT. Its protein is CASSWTASTDTQYF. The entire variable domain, with the rest obtained from reference TRBV7-3 and TRBJ2-3, is as follows: GAGVSQTPSNKVTEKGKYVELRCDPISGHTALYWYRQSLGQGPEFLIYFQGTGAADDSGLPNDRFFAVRPEGSVSTLKIQRTERGDSAVYLCASSWTASTDTQYFGPGTRLTVL.